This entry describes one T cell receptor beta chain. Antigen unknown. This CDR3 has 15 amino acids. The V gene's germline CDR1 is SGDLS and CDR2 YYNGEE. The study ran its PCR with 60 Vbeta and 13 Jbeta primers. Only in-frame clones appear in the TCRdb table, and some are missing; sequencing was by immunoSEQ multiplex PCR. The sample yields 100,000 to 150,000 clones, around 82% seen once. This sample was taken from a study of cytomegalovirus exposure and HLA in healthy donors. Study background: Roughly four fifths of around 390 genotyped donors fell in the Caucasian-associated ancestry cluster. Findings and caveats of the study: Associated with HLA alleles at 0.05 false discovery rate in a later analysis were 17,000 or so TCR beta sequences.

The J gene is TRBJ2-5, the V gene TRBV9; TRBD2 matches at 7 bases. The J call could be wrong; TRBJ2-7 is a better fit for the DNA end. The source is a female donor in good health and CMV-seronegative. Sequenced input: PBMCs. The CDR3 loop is CASSPGGTIEHEQYF. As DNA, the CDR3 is TGTGCCAGCAGCCCAGGTGGGACTATTGAGCACGAGCAGTACTTC.